This TCR beta chain was captured by sequencing in a study of T-cell memory formation after mild COVID-19. CDR1 and CDR2 from the germline V gene are SGHVS and FNYEAQ. This CDR3 has 14 residues. V shed 8 bases and J 9 bases; nucleotides not matched to a gene: 13. TCRdb called the 5' RACE reads again in MiXCR, with one record for every CDR3 protein. Among approximately 560,000 distinct CDR3 sequences listed, approximately 15% were seen once. Points from the study as a whole: CD4+ contracting clones were mainly CM and EM; CD8+ ones, EMRA.

In this sample, this clonotype turned up a few times. The antigen is not known. The source material was PBMCs or a T cell subset sorted from them (not recorded which). The V and J genes are TRBV7-6 and TRBJ2-1, with TRBD2 matching 7 bases. This TCR came from an adult woman who had mild COVID-19 (a few samples of this study predate the infection). Cell type and time point are not known. CDR3 sequence (DNA): TGTGCCAGCTCGCTGCGGGAGAGTCATCCTGAGCAGTTCTTC. Translation: CASSLRESHPEQFF.